The clone carrying this T cell receptor beta chain showed up many times. Its antigen is still unknown. These data originate in a study of T cells after yellow fever vaccination. General study results and limits: Among primary-vaccination clones, most reappeared after the booster, at 95% to 96% for CD4 and more than 75% for CD8.

This CDR3 is 13 amino acids long. From germline, CDR1 is MNHEY and CDR2 SVGAGI. V was pared by 5 bases and J by 2 bases, with 7 bases between. By 5'RACE template switching, TCR cDNA was produced, with a universal primer site and UMIs added in the process. TCRdb passed the 5' RACE reads through MiXCR, listing each CDR3 protein once. The profile covers 300,000 or so distinct CDR3 sequences, with 7% to 10% appearing a single time and under 20% taken by the ten largest. This TCR was recovered from a man aged 18 to 30 who received the YFV17D yellow fever vaccine. The starting material was PBMCs, obtained around 45 days after the first yellow fever vaccination. V and J are TRBV6-5 and TRBJ2-1; D gene unclear. CDR3: CASSLRPYNEQFF. The CDR3 bases are TGTGCCAGCAGTCTCAGGCCCTACAATGAGCAGTTCTTC.